The 17 T cell receptor beta chains reported below all come from one sample, sequenced in a study of T-cell memory formation after mild COVID-19. TCRdb called the 5' RACE reads again in MiXCR, with one record for every CDR3 protein. The sample includes about 470,000 distinct CDR3 sequences, 20% to 25% of them seen just once. The sequencing input was PBMCs or a T cell subset sorted from them (not recorded which). Receptor source: an adult woman who had mild COVID-19 (a few samples of this study predate the infection). Cell type and time point are not known.

This clonotype was picked up a small number of times. The genes are TRBV7-6 and TRBJ1-1, with D tentatively TRBD1 (6 bases). This CDR3 is built from 15 residues. Deletions cut 1 base from V and 0 bases from J, with 9 bases between. Looked up from germline, CDR1 is SGHVS and CDR2 is FNYEAQ. The DNA for the CDR3 is TGTGCCAGCAGCTTAGAGGGGGACATGAACACTGAAGCTTTCTTT. This codes for CASSLEGDMNTEAFF.

The count of this clonotype is one. Written as DNA, the CDR3 is TGCAGTGCTCGGGACTTCGAGGATACGCAGTATTTT. This codes for CSARDFEDTQYF. The V gene is TRBV20-1, the J gene TRBJ2-3; TRBD2 is a possible D gene (6 bases). This CDR3 comprises 12 residues. V lost 5 bases to trimming and J lost 6 bases, with 12 bases between them. The germline gives CDR1 DFQATT, CDR2 SNEGSKA (reference sequence).

This clonotype was observed a few times. The V gene is TRBV7-8, the J gene TRBJ2-3; TRBD1 matches at 7 bases. The CDR3 totals 12 residues. Trimming took 5 bases from V and 9 from J; bases not matched to a gene: 5. CDR1 SGHVS and CDR2 FQNEAQ come from the germline V gene. CDR3 amino acids: CASSPDRDTQYF. CDR3 DNA sequence: TGTGCCAGCAGCCCCGACAGGGACACGCAGTATTTT.

In this sample, this clonotype turned up a few times. The gene calls are TRBV7-3 and TRBJ2-3; 10 nucleotides align to TRBD2. Trimming cost V 5 bases and J 4 bases; bases outside gene matches: 3. Germline V lookup: CDR1 SGHTA, CDR2 FQGTGA. The CDR3 totals 14 residues. CDR3 loop: CASSPGTSADTQYF. The CDR3 bases are TGTGCCAGCAGCCCTGGGACTAGCGCAGATACGCAGTATTTT.

This clonotype has only a few counts. The chain is built from TRBV7-2 and TRBJ1-1; D gene unclear. CDR1 and CDR2 from the germline V gene are SGHTA and FQGNSA. V lost 2 bases and J lost 1, with 11 bases in between. The CDR3 covers 15 residues. CDR3 protein: CASSLPAAGNTEAFF. The CDR3 nucleotides read TGTGCCAGCAGCTTACCGGCCGCGGGGAACACTGAAGCTTTCTTT.

The rearrangement uses TRBV7-2 and TRBJ1-5; D is unclear. Trimming took off 2 bases at V and 0 bases at J, with 5 bases between the two ends. This CDR3 comprises 14 residues. The germline gives CDR1 SGHTA, CDR2 FQGNSA. The CDR3 is CASSLTPSNQPQHF. For the CDR3, the DNA is TGTGCCAGCAGCTTAACGCCTAGCAATCAGCCCCAGCATTTT.

The CDR3 here is CASSTARESDKTQYF. The CDR3 nucleotides are TGTGCCAGTAGTACCGCCAGGGAGAGTGATAAGACCCAGTACTTC. This chain joins TRBV19 and TRBJ2-5, with D perhaps TRBD1 or TRBD2 (5 bases each). Deletions cut 4 bases from V and 6 bases from J, with 18 bases between. Germline-derived CDR1 and CDR2 are LNHDA and SQIVND (reference sequence). This CDR3 region has 15 residues.

DNA of the CDR3: TGTGCCAGCAGTTTCGGCAGCATTAATCAGCCCCAGCATTTT. Amino acid sequence: CASSFGSINQPQHF. The V and J genes are TRBV12-3 or TRBV12-4 and TRBJ1-5; D is unclear. The CDR3 sequence is 14 residues long. V dropped 3 bases and J dropped 4 bases, with 10 bases sitting between them.

The rearrangement uses TRBV29-1 and TRBJ1-2; possible D gene TRBD1, 6 bases. The CDR3 covers 12 residues. V lost 2 bases, J lost 7 bases, and 11 bases lay in between. Germline V gives CDR1 SQVTM, CDR2 ANQGSEA. CDR3 in DNA: TGCAGCGTTGAACCCCGGGGGGCTGGCTACACCTTC. This translates into CSVEPRGAGYTF.

This chain joins TRBV24-1 and TRBJ2-1; D unresolved. Germline values: CDR1 KGHDR, CDR2 SFDVKD. This CDR3 is built from 14 residues. Trimming cost V 3 bases and J 8 bases, with 13 bases left between them. This CDR3 reads CATSDLRGNDEQFF. The CDR3 DNA reads as TGTGCCACCAGTGATCTCCGTGGGAACGATGAGCAGTTCTTC.

V and J are TRBV5-1 and TRBJ1-1; TRBD1 matches at 7 bases. CDR1 SGHRS and CDR2 YFSETQ come from the germline V gene. Trimming cost V 4 bases and J 1 base; bases outside gene matches: 7. This CDR3 region has 15 residues. CDR3 in amino acids: CASSPGDRPNTEAFF. The CDR3 DNA reads as TGCGCCAGCAGCCCAGGGGACAGACCGAACACTGAAGCTTTCTTT.

A few counts support this clonotype. This chain links TRBV12-3 or TRBV12-4 with TRBJ1-5; TRBD1 agrees at 7 bases. V shed 1 base and J 1 base; nucleotides not matched to a gene: 4. This CDR3 has 16 amino acids. This chain's CDR3 is CASSLVWTGSNQPQHF. The CDR3 nucleotides read TGTGCCAGCAGTTTAGTATGGACAGGAAGCAATCAGCCCCAGCATTTT.

This clonotype was counted a few times. The chain employs TRBV7-9 and TRBJ2-7; D may be TRBD1 (5 bases). The CDR3 is 12 amino acids. Germline lookup yields CDR1 SEHNR and CDR2 FQNEAQ (reference sequence). Trimming took 2 bases from V and 6 from J, leaving 8 bases between them. CDR3 sequence reads: CASSLQGIEQYF. CDR3 coding DNA: TGTGCCAGCAGCTTACAGGGAATCGAGCAGTACTTC.

The chain employs TRBV6-5 and TRBJ2-7, with a tentative D call TRBD2 (5 bases). Germline-derived CDR1 and CDR2 are MNHEY and SVGAGI. This CDR3 is built from 15 residues. V dropped 2 bases and J dropped 0 bases, with 11 bases sitting between them. CDR3 DNA sequence: TGTGCCAGCAGTTACGGTGCTAGCAGCTCCTACGAGCAGTACTTC. It codes for CASSYGASSSYEQYF.

J is TRBJ2-7 and V is TRBV6-6; no reliable D call. CDR3 size: 11 residues. Germline loops: CDR1 MNHNY, CDR2 SVGAGI (reference sequence). Trimming cost V 10 bases and J 4 bases, with 11 bases left between them. This CDR3 reads CATTEDYEQYF. CDR3 nucleotides: TGTGCCACCACAGAAGATTACGAGCAGTACTTC.

This chain joins TRBV7-9 and TRBJ2-1; 7 bases line up with TRBD2. The CDR3 extends over 13 amino acids. After removal of 11 bases from V and 5 bases from J, the junction contained 9 bases not matched to a gene. CDR1 and CDR2 from the germline V gene are SEHNR and FQNEAQ (reference sequence). The CDR3 loop is CACIRLANNEQFF. The CDR3 DNA is TGTGCCTGCATAAGACTAGCCAACAATGAGCAGTTCTTC. Supplemented by reference TRBV7-9 and TRBJ2-1, the full variable domain reads DTGVSQNPRHKITKRGQNVTFRCDPISEHNRLYWYRQTLGQGPEFLTYFQNEAQLEKSRLLSDRFSAERPKGSFSTLEIQRTEQGDSAMYLCACIRLANNEQFFGPGTRLTVL.

This chain uses TRBV25-1 with TRBJ2-3, with D possibly being TRBD2 (7 bases). Trimming left V 9 bases short and J 3 bases short, with 13 bases between. This CDR3 region has 13 residues. From germline, CDR1 is MGHDK and CDR2 SYGVNS. The CDR3 sequence: CASTRGGTDTQYF. The CDR3 DNA follows: TGTGCCAGTACCAGGGGAGGGACAGATACGCAGTATTTT.